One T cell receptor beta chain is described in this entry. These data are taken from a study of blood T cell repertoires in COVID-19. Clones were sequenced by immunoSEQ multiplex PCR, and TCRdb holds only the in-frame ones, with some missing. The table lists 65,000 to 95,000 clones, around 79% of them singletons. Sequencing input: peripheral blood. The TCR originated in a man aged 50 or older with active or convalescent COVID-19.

The CDR3 DNA is TGTGCCAGCAGCCAAGATCCCCGCGAGTTGAGGTACACCTTC. Translation: CASSQDPRELRYTF. This chain joins TRBV3-1 (or the pseudogene TRBV3-2) and TRBJ1-2; D remains unclear. Germline V gene data show CDR1 as LGHDT and CDR2 as YNNKEL (reference sequence). The germline V and J ends were trimmed by 0 bases and 11 bases, with 16 bases remaining between them. This CDR3 has 14 amino acids.